Listed below are T cell receptor beta chains from one sample, sequenced in a study of T cell responses to AZD1222 COVID-19 vaccine. Only in-frame clones appear in the TCRdb table, and some are missing; sequencing was by immunoSEQ multiplex PCR. Here the sample spans around 150,000 clones, more than 85% being singletons. The sequencing used peripheral blood, collected 28 days after the second AZD1222 dose. All receptors derive from an adult who received the AZD1222 COVID-19 vaccine. The CDR3 runs from the conserved cysteine through the conserved F or W. The D gene is left open where the match is weak. Clone size is not always given. Where it is, it says once, few, many or a class for expanded clones.

clone_size,j_call,d_call,v_call,cdr3_aa,cdr3_nt
.,TRBJ1-6,.,TRBV27,CASSPLGGNSPLHF,TGTGCCAGCAGCCCTCTAGGCGGTAATTCACCCCTCCACTTT
.,TRBJ2-1,TRBD2,TRBV11-3,CASSLDTGLAGYNEQFF,TGTGCCAGCAGCTTAGATACGGGGCTAGCGGGATACAATGAGCAGTTCTTC
.,TRBJ2-1,.,TRBV14,CASSQSSSYNEQFF,TGTGCCAGCAGCCAGAGTAGCTCCTACAATGAGCAGTTCTTC
.,TRBJ1-1,.,TRBV5-1,CASSLSGTLTEAFF,TGCGCCAGCAGCTTGTCGGGCACCCTCACTGAAGCTTTCTTT
.,TRBJ2-3,.,TRBV9,CASSVVSTDTQYF,TGTGCCAGCAGCGTAGTTAGCACAGATACGCAGTATTTT
.,TRBJ2-3,TRBD1,TRBV7-8,CASSLIDRGPTDTQYF,TGTGCCAGCAGCTTAATTGACAGGGGGCCGACAGATACGCAGTATTTT
.,TRBJ2-1,.,TRBV9,CASSVATRGEQFF,TGTGCCAGCAGCGTAGCTACGAGGGGTGAGCAGTTCTTC
once,TRBJ2-1,TRBD2,TRBV10-3,CAIRETSGSSYNEQFF,TGTGCCATCAGAGAAACAAGCGGGAGCTCCTACAATGAGCAGTTCTTC
.,TRBJ2-1,.,TRBV19,CASSSTGSNEQFF,TGTGCCAGTAGTTCAACAGGGTCTAATGAGCAGTTCTTC
.,TRBJ2-1,.,TRBV6-5,CASTGRAPYNEQFF,TGTGCCAGCACTGGAAGGGCACCCTACAATGAGCAGTTCTTC
.,TRBJ1-4,TRBD1,TRBV7-9,CASGTGEVTNEKLFF,TGTGCCAGCGGGACAGGGGAAGTGACTAATGAAAAACTGTTTTTT
.,TRBJ1-5,TRBD1,TRBV18,CASSRSSGTVAFNQPQHF,TGTGCCAGCTCACGGTCGTCGGGGACAGTGGCTTTCAATCAGCCCCAGCATTTT
.,TRBJ2-7,.,TRBV9,CASSAGTRGIYEQYF,TGTGCCAGCAGCGCCGGGACAAGGGGTATCTACGAGCAGTACTTC
once,TRBJ2-1,.,TRBV19,CASSRDRGYNEQFF,TGTGCCAGTAGCCGGGACCGGGGATACAATGAGCAGTTCTTC
.,TRBJ2-5,.,TRBV9,CASSVEGGRVETQYF,TGTGCCAGCAGCGTAGAAGGGGGGCGAGTAGAGACCCAGTACTTC
.,TRBJ1-3,.,TRBV5-1,CASSLVGGGNTIYF,TGCGCCAGCAGCTTGGTAGGCGGTGGAAACACCATATATTTT
.,TRBJ2-5,.,TRBV30,CASGDCQETQYF,TGTGCCTCGGGGGACTGCCAAGAGACCCAGTACTTC
.,TRBJ2-3,.,TRBV27,CASSSGGGDTQYF,TGTGCCAGCAGTTCCGGTGGTGGGGATACGCAGTATTTT
.,TRBJ2-2,TRBD1,TRBV19,CASSGQGVGELFF,TGTGCCAGTAGCGGACAGGGGGTCGGGGAGCTGTTTTTT
.,TRBJ2-1,TRBD2,TRBV6-2/TRBV6-3,CASSLIAGGSKEQFF,TGTGCCAGCAGTTTAATAGCGGGGGGGTCTAAAGAGCAGTTCTTC
once,TRBJ1-1,.,TRBV6-2/TRBV6-3,CASTPRGGGTEAFF,TGTGCCAGCACCCCGAGGGGGGGAGGCACTGAAGCTTTCTTT
.,TRBJ2-5,TRBD1,TRBV5-1,CASSLGALRGPETQYF,TGCGCCAGCAGCTTGGGAGCCCTCAGGGGGCCCGAGACCCAGTACTTC